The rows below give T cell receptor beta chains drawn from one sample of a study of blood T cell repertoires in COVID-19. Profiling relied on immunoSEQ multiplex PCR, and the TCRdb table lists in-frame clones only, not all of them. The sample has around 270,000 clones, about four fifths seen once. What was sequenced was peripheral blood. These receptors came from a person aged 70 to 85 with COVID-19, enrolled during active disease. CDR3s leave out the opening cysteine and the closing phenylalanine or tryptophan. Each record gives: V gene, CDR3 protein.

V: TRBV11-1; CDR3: ASSLAGSTAEAF
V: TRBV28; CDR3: ASSRQSQNTEAF
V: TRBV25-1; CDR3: ATNGGLSTDTQY
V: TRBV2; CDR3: ASSDQGYTGELF
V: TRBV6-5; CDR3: ASSRGGDTEAF
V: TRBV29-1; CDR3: SVEVRVAGELF
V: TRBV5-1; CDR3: ASSSSGDSNYGYT
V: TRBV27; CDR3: ASSTQPGHLETQY
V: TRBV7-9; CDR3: ASSLVRGFGIDTQY
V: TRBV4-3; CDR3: ASSQVTANEKLF
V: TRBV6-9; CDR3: ASSPPSGGGGETQY
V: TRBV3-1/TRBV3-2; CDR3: ASTGESYNEQF
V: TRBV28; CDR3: ASSIGQGEQF
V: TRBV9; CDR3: ASSVGGQAVNYGYT
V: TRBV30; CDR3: AWSVDRTDSGANVLT
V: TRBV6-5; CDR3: ATCEDRGYEQY
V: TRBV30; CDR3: AWSVRGEVRAQY
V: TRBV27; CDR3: ASRPDRINTGELF
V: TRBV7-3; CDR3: ASSQQAGVEGHYGYT
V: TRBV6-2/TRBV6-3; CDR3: ASSLPPRGTEAF
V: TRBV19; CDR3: ASSGTVNTEAF
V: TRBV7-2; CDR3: ASSSLAGGARYSGELF
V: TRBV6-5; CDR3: ASSREQGAGELF
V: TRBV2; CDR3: ASRLAGTGLLYNEQF